These 19 T cell receptor beta chains share one sample of origin, sequenced in a study of cytomegalovirus exposure and HLA in healthy donors. The PCR contained 60 Vbeta and 13 Jbeta primers. The data were produced by immunoSEQ multiplex PCR, yet TCRdb's version contains in-frame clones alone and is incomplete. This table has 130,000 or so clones, approximately 80% appearing once. Sequencing used PBMCs. The receptors were sampled from a woman aged 18-35 years in good health and CMV-seropositive.

The chain joins TRBV2 to TRBJ2-7; D may be TRBD1 (6 bases). The ends were cut back, 8 bases at V and 7 bases at J, with 24 bases in the middle. CDR1 is SNHLY and CDR2 is FYNNEI in the germline V gene. CDR3 length equals 15 residues. The CDR3 loop reads CASRQDSGLVGEQYF. The CDR3 DNA sequence: TGTGCCAGCCGTCAGGACAGCGGCCTTGTAGGGGAGCAGTACTTC. Variable domain in full (rest from reference TRBV2 and TRBJ2-7): EPEVTQTPSHQVTQMGQEVILRCVPISNHLYFYWYRQILGQKVEFLVSFYNNEISEKSEIFDDQFSVERPDGSNFTLKIRSTKLEDSAMYFCASRQDSGLVGEQYFGPGTRLTVT.

This clone has a single count. The J gene is TRBJ1-1, the V gene TRBV7-9, with a possible D match to TRBD1 (5 bases). Deletions cut 7 bases from V and 4 bases from J, with 10 bases between. The length of the CDR3 is 12 residues. Germline-derived CDR1 and CDR2 are SEHNR and FQNEAQ (reference sequence). The CDR3 DNA reads TGTGCCAGCAACCTGGGGCTCACTGAAGCTTTCTTT. It specifies CASNLGLTEAFF.

The J gene is TRBJ1-2, the V gene TRBV7-6; D might be TRBD1 (5 bases). Between the trimmed V and J ends, which lost 5 bases and 7 bases, there was a span of 14 bases. Germline CDR1 reads SGHVS; CDR2 reads FNYEAQ. The CDR3 runs to 13 residues. The CDR3 loop is CASSLAQGGGYTF. DNA for the CDR3: TGTGCCAGCAGCCTTGCGCAGGGAGGTGGCTACACCTTC.

Here the CDR3 reads CATGQGAIWEQYF. As DNA, the CDR3 is TGTGCCACCGGACAGGGGGCAATCTGGGAGCAGTACTTC. The chain joins TRBV2 to TRBJ2-7, with 11 bases identical to TRBD1. Losses at the gene ends were 10 bases for V and 7 bases for J; bases not matched to a gene: 9. The germline CDR1 and CDR2 sequences are SNHLY and FYNNEI. The CDR3 extends over 13 amino acids. The full variable domain, with the rest looked up from reference TRBV2 and TRBJ2-7, is EPEVTQTPSHQVTQMGQEVILRCVPISNHLYFYWYRQILGQKVEFLVSFYNNEISEKSEIFDDQFSVERPDGSNFTLKIRSTKLEDSAMYFCATGQGAIWEQYFGPGTRLTVT.

J is TRBJ1-2 and V is TRBV4-1, with 8 positions matching TRBD1. Germline V gives CDR1 MGHRA, CDR2 YSYEKL. CDR3 size: 15 residues. Unmatched junction bases numbered 7, after V lost 3 bases and J lost 4 bases. The CDR3 here is CASSQARTGSYGYTF. The CDR3 region has the DNA TGCGCCAGCAGCCAGGCTCGGACAGGGAGCTATGGCTACACCTTC.

This chain joins TRBV5-3 and TRBJ2-1; D possibly corresponds to TRBD1 (7 bases). TRBV5-3 is labeled an ORF, and its function is uncertain. The CDR3 runs 17 residues. V shed 6 bases and J shed 7 bases, with 26 bases lying between them. The CDR3 bases are TGTGCCAGAAACCCCAGGGGGGACTCAAAAGATGGGAATGAGCAGTTCTTC. Protein product: CARNPRGDSKDGNEQFF.

V usage is TRBV5-4 and J usage is TRBJ1-3, with D possibly being TRBD1 (6 bases). The CDR3 runs 14 residues. Trimming took off 2 bases at V and 2 bases at J, with 8 bases between the two ends. The V gene's germline CDR1 is SGHNT and CDR2 YYREEE (reference sequence). The CDR3 DNA follows: TGTGCCAGCAGCTTCTCAGGGGCTGGAAACACCATATATTTT. Protein sequence: CASSFSGAGNTIYF.

The chain is built from TRBV6-1 and TRBJ2-1; 7 positions match TRBD1. From germline, CDR1 is MNHNS and CDR2 SASEGT. V trimming: 0 bases; J trimming: 8 bases; junction bases outside the gene matches: 4. There are 14 residues in the CDR3. The chain's CDR3 is CASSEASRGHEQFF. CDR3 nucleotide sequence: TGTGCCAGCAGTGAAGCGTCGAGGGGGCATGAGCAGTTCTTC.

This clone appeared a few times. The CDR3 loop reads CASGPGQGRTGELFF. The CDR3 bases are TGTGCCAGCGGCCCAGGACAGGGGCGCACCGGGGAGCTGTTTTTT. The V call is TRBV2, the J call TRBJ2-2; 9 bases are a match to TRBD1. CDR3 size: 15 residues. Trimming took 8 bases from V and 4 from J; bases not matched to a gene: 8. CDR1 and CDR2 from the germline V gene are SNHLY and FYNNEI.

V and J are TRBV6-1 and TRBJ1-2; D unclear. This CDR3 region has 15 residues. V was pared by 4 bases and J by 4 bases, with 16 bases between. Germline V lookup: CDR1 MNHNS, CDR2 SASEGT. The CDR3 sequence is CASSVDSGSVYGYTF. The CDR3 DNA reads TGTGCCAGCAGTGTGGACTCAGGAAGTGTCTATGGCTACACCTTC.

J is TRBJ2-7 and V is TRBV6-4; a possible D gene is TRBD1 (5 bases). Trimming cost V 0 bases and J 1 base, with 10 bases left between them. Germline V gene lookup returns CDR1 MRHNA and CDR2 SNTAGT. The CDR3 has 15 amino acids. For the CDR3, the DNA is TGTGCCAGCAGTGACTCGAGTCAGGGTTCCTACGAGCAGTACTTC. Translation gives CASSDSSQGSYEQYF.

Regarding this clone: An end of the junction does not agree with germline; a read error may underlie this. The gene calls are TRBV7-9 and TRBJ1-1; unclear D gene. The length of the CDR3 is 11 residues. The germline V gene has CDR1 SEHNR and CDR2 FQNEAQ (reference sequence). The CDR3 protein is CSSSFVGEAFF. In DNA form, the CDR3 reads TGTTCCAGCAGCTTCGTCGGTGAAGCTTTCTTT.

The CDR3 protein is CASSVEDRVGQPQHF. The CDR3 DNA follows: TGTGCCAGCAGCGTAGAGGACAGGGTGGGTCAGCCCCAGCATTTT. The genes are TRBV9 and TRBJ1-5, with 8 nucleotides matching TRBD1. Germline trimming cut 0 bases from V and 6 bases from J; bases unmatched to any gene: 5. Germline-derived CDR1 and CDR2 are SGDLS and YYNGEE. The CDR3 spans 15 residues.

The rearrangement uses TRBV2 and TRBJ2-7; D perhaps matches TRBD1 (5 bases). This CDR3 has 14 amino acids. The germline V and J ends were trimmed by 9 bases and 4 bases, with 19 bases remaining between them. Germline V gene sequence: CDR1 SNHLY, CDR2 FYNNEI. DNA for the CDR3: TGTGCCAGTACCTTGGTGGGGCGAACGTACGAGCAGTACTTC. Translated: CASTLVGRTYEQYF.

The chain carries TRBV4-1 and TRBJ2-3; 7 bases agree with TRBD2. V lost 1 base, J lost 6 bases, and 4 bases stayed unmatched. Germline V gene data show CDR1 as MGHRA and CDR2 as YSYEKL. The CDR3 runs to 14 residues. CDR3 sequence reads: CASSQGGGQDTQYF. DNA of the CDR3: TGCGCCAGCAGCCAAGGGGGGGGTCAGGATACGCAGTATTTT.

The V gene is TRBV10-3, the J gene TRBJ1-3; D may be TRBD1 (5 bases). CDR1 is ENHRY and CDR2 is SYGVKD in the germline V gene. The ends were cut back, 4 bases at V and 0 bases at J, with 10 bases in the middle. The CDR3 covers 15 residues. Here the CDR3 reads CAISGQNSSGNTIYF. CDR3 DNA: TGTGCCATCAGTGGACAGAACAGCTCTGGAAACACCATATATTTT.

The J gene is TRBJ1-6, the V gene TRBV6-5; the match to TRBD1 covers 8 bases. Germline CDR1 MNHEY, CDR2 SVGAGI. This CDR3 has 15 residues. Trimming removed 5 bases from V and 10 bases from J; junction bases left unmatched: 10. CDR3 nucleotide sequence: TGTGCCAGCAGTCCCGGCGGGACAGGCAAGTCACCCCTCCACTTT. Its protein is CASSPGGTGKSPLHF.

The gene calls are TRBV11-2 and TRBJ1-6; D is ambiguous. This CDR3 contains 14 residues. V was shortened by 3 bases and J by 9 bases, with 12 bases between the two germline ends. The germline CDR1 and CDR2 sequences are SGHAT and FQNNGV. The CDR3 DNA reads TGTGCCAGCAGCTTGATTGTCTCAGGTTCACCCCTCCACTTT. Translated: CASSLIVSGSPLHF.

The chain employs TRBV27 and TRBJ2-1; D remains unclear. Germline V gene lookup returns CDR1 MNHEY and CDR2 SMNVEV (reference sequence). CDR3 length equals 13 residues. Trimming left V 6 bases short and J 8 bases short, with 14 bases between. CDR3 amino acids: CASRVHRGHEQFF. CDR3 bases: TGTGCCAGCAGAGTCCATCGCGGCCATGAGCAGTTCTTC.